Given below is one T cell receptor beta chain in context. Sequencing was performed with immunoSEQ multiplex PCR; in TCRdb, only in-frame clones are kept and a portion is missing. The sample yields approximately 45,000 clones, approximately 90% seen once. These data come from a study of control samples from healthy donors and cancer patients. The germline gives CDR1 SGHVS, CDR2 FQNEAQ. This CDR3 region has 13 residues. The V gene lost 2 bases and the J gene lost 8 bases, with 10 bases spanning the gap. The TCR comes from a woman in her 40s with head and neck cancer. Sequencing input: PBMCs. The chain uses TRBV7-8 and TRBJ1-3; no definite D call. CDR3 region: CASSLHRGDTIYF. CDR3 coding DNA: TGTGCCAGCAGCTTACACCGCGGAGACACCATATATTTT.